The present T cell receptor beta chain was sequenced within a study of blood T cell repertoires in COVID-19. Overall study context: From T cells, B-cell-depleted T cells, or PBMCs came the material, which was cDNA or gDNA.

The repertoire was sequenced with immunoSEQ multiplex PCR; TCRdb's copy has only in-frame clones and lacks some. Of about 54,000 clones listed, roughly 79% were seen once; the top ten hold approximately 5.4%. This CDR3 has 15 residues. Per the germline V gene, CDR1 is MNHEY and CDR2 is SVGAGI. The trim removed 7 bases at V and 5 bases at J, leaving 8 bases unmatched. Input material: peripheral blood. The chain combines TRBV6-5 with TRBJ2-2, with TRBD1 matching 9 bases. This TCR was recovered from a woman aged 55-75 years with acute or convalescent COVID-19. The CDR3 sequence is CASIPGTGLTGELFF. The CDR3 nucleotides are TGTGCCAGCATTCCCGGGACAGGGCTTACCGGGGAGCTGTTTTTT.